The subject of this entry is one T cell receptor (beta chain). The antigen it recognizes is unknown. Base qualities are not at hand, and no much larger clone is one base apart. The data derive from a study of cytomegalovirus exposure and HLA in healthy donors (dated by TCRdb to about 2017). For the wider study: An earlier analysis of 587 of the donors reported approximately 280 Gb of sequence data and 95 million to 130 million unique TCR beta sequences obtained from approximately 180 million T cells. An early release that covered around 590 HLA-typed donors contained around 330 gigabases of sequencing data and around 80 million unique TCR sequences. The genetic ancestry cluster associated with self-reported Caucasian donors included about 84% of the roughly 410 genotyped donors. The study aimed to test whether cataloging public T cell receptors could reveal signatures of past pathogen exposure. Using immunosequencing, the study profiled T cell repertoires from fewer than 700 subjects and related those repertoires to cytomegalovirus serostatus. Besides the first cohort of hundreds of subjects, a separate validation cohort made up of 120 or so different subjects was used. To predict cytomegalovirus infection status, the study combined high-throughput TCR immunosequencing, statistical association of individual TCRs with disease status, and machine learning. A later analysis re-analyzed previously published TCR beta repertoires from approximately 700 donors and added high-resolution HLA genotyping to study TCR occurrence patterns. The later analysis used no new phenotypic data to find candidate immune exposures, relying instead on TCR beta sequences and their occurrence across donors. To decide whether each TCR beta V gene segment behaved as functional or pseudogenic, an earlier analysis of several hundred of the donors relied on high-throughput TCR beta sequencing. Donor age, sex, ethnicity and CMV serostatus were compiled alongside the repertoire data. A later genetic analysis took genome-wide SNP genotypes for about 65% of the 666 donors and used that subset as a discovery cohort. Every discovery cohort repertoire had been produced on one sequencing platform. Both class I and class II loci were covered by HLA typing, at four-digit resolution. Typing coverage differed by locus: A, B, C, DRB1 and DQB1 were typed in about 620-630 donors, DQA1 in around 500, DPA1 in nearly 610, and DPB1 in around 440. Four or five DR-DQ haplotypes were handled as single units for association and clustering because linkage in the cohort was strong. Across around 400 genotyped donors of the cohort, an average of approximately 240,000 unique TCR beta nucleotide sequences per donor were sequenced, and around 19% of those sequences were non-productive.

In total, 666 healthy bone marrow donors made up the cohort. At the time of sampling, every cohort member was nominally healthy, though immune exposures that went unrecorded were likely present. The donor was CMV seronegative and belonged to the group of around 400 seronegative cohort members. A peripheral blood sample was provided by each donor, and peripheral blood mononuclear cells were used for TCR beta sequencing. The Qiagen DNeasy Blood Extraction Kit was used to extract genomic DNA from the blood cell samples. The CDR3 goes from the cysteine to the phenylalanine over 13 residues. The read is trimmed to its CDR3 DNA, 39 bases read in frame from base 1. After removal of 7 bases from V and 5 bases from J, the junction retains 4 bases not matched to a gene. The germline V gene supplies CDR1 MDHEN and CDR2 SYDVKM. Points the paper makes about the study in general: In vitro tests confirmed that a few of the cytomegalovirus-associated TCR beta chains recognize cytomegalovirus antigens. CMV serostatus was the only immune exposure information available for the cohort. This cohort had only TCR beta chains sequenced, and the lack of alpha or paired-chain data limited which features could be detected. A later genetic analysis reported fewer N-insertions in productive TCRs among donors in an Asian-associated ancestry cluster than the roughly 640-donor mean. In a later analysis, most CMV-associated TCR beta chains were found to appear HLA-restricted, with HLA associations seemingly driven largely by CMV exposure. In both the original and validation cohorts, the classifier was reported to diagnose cytomegalovirus status with high specificity and sensitivity. In an earlier analysis of approximately 590 of the donors, most TCR beta V segments were observed in productive rearrangements about 90% or about 30% of the time, broadly matching IMGT annotations. A total of 164 TCR beta chains were listed by the study as associated with cytomegalovirus. A further reported finding was that TCR beta sequences accurately predicted the HLA-A and HLA-B alleles for most subjects in the first cohort. Strong co-occurrence of HLA alleles, especially DR and DQ, made assigning TCR associations to individual alleles difficult. Because some donors lacked HLA typing at each locus, the association tests relied only on the typed subset. In a later analysis, HLA-associated TCR beta chains showed more clonal expansion and lower generation probabilities than non-associated chains that were equally common. A later analysis found that TCR association rates varied across HLA loci, with DRB1 alleles showing the most associated TCRs and HLA-C alleles the fewest. Across donors, most TCR sequences were observed very rarely, whereas some public TCRs were present in many individuals. A cluster of highly shared sequence variants was judged likely to be a technical artifact of the sequencing pipeline. At a false discovery rate of 0.05, a later analysis linked some 18,000 TCR beta sequences to specific HLA alleles. The earlier analysis of almost 600 of the donors excluded 15 to 20 rarely observed V segments, including chromosome 9 orphons, because counts were too low. It was suggested by the authors that the approach could potentially be generalized to other disease states and immunological phenotypes. An association between a missense DCLRE1C variant and V-gene and J-gene trimming of TCR beta chains was found in a later genetic analysis and replicated in an independent cohort. Some IMGT-functional V segments, including TRBV6-2 and TRBV6-3, could not be told apart with the 87-base-pair reads, so those segments were excluded. The presence/absence analyses assumed that sequencing depth was roughly uniform across donors, and that assumption may not be true. Linkage disequilibrium might explain the correlated functional status among segregating V segments, but an unknown experimental factor could not be ruled out. In a later analysis, several top co-occurrence clusters were reported to appear linked to parvovirus B19, influenza, CMV and Epstein-Barr virus.

The library relied on the immunoSEQ multiplex PCR assay. For the multiplex PCR, a mixture combining 60 forward primers for TCR Vbeta segments and 13 reverse primers for TCR Jbeta segments was used. Amplification of the CDR3 region of rearranged TCR beta genes was performed with a multiplex PCR assay on genomic DNA. The Illumina HiSeq System was used to sequence the amplified TCR beta libraries as 87-base-pair reads. On the authors' methods: A later analysis tallied tens of millions of unique TCR beta chains across the 660 or so repertoires, and approximately 12 million of those chains were shared by two or more donors. To remove PCR and sequencing errors, raw reads were error-corrected and collapsed into unique sequences using a nearest-neighbor algorithm that merged closely related sequences. To assign V, D and J gene segments, CDR3 sequences were aligned to IMGT reference sequences. For a sequence to be retained, a match of at least six nucleotides was required to both a V gene segment and a J gene segment. Rearrangements were classified as productive when the CDR3 lacked stop codons and remained in frame with V and J, and all other rearrangements were classified as non-productive. CDR3 was defined according to IMGT convention as the region running from the second conserved V-encoded cysteine to the conserved J-encoded phenylalanine. In an earlier analysis of around 640 of the donors, sequences lacking an unambiguous match to a single V gene segment were excluded. An earlier analysis of a few hundred of the donors called V segments functional above 56.7% productive rearrangements and segregating when the between-donor standard deviation exceeded 5%. To diagnose cytomegalovirus status from the catalog of TCR beta chain sequences, a statistical classification framework was built. A later analysis assigned V and J genes by comparing TCR nucleotide sequences with IMGT/GENE-DB human TR gene sequences. Using the TCRdist pipeline, a later analysis assigned CDR3 sequences along with most-parsimonious VDJ recombination scenarios. A later analysis defined each TCR beta chain by its CDR3 amino acid sequence plus V-gene family, and excluded reads lacking a unique V-gene family. In a later analysis, 450 to 600 highly shared, low-generation-probability nucleotide sequences were removed to address suspected cross-contamination and a sequencing artifact. In a later analysis, a clonal expansion index was calculated for each public chain from normalized within-repertoire ranks of inferred template counts. In a later analysis, generation probabilities were computed with a VDJ recombination model fitted to out-of-frame rearrangements, and the resulting probabilities were checked against IGoR. In a later analysis, TCR-TCR, TCR-HLA and TCR-CMV co-occurrence was scored with hypergeometric tests, and a repertoire-size bias correction was applied to TCR pairs. To estimate false discovery rates, a later analysis permuted the HLA or CMV assignments 20 times. In a later analysis, co-occurring TCRs were grouped with DBSCAN, and TCRdist sequence similarity was added when clustering was performed within HLA-allele-positive subsets. Co-occurrence clustering excluded repertoires with fewer than 30,000 or more than 120,000 public chains, plus five with anomalous nucleotide sharing. TCRdb stores this immuneACCESS table with in-frame sequences only. Part of the clones is absent; in the studies checked, under half of the shortfall reflects unresolved V genes, and no reason is known for the rest. V and J calls and clone size follow that table, whereas D and trimming were derived from the DNA. This sample holds 110,000 to 150,000 clones; around 84% were observed only once. The ten biggest clones cover 2% to 3% of the sample.

Rearrangement joined TRBV28 to TRBJ2-2, and TRBD2 matches 7 of the central bases. The receptor's source is a boy younger than 10 in good health and CMV-seronegative. Sequenced: PBMCs. Here is the DNA: TGTGCCAGCACGGAGGGAGGGACCGGGGAGCTGTTTTTT. Its protein product is CASTEGGTGELFF.